This TCR beta chain was sequenced during a study of T cell responses to AZD1222 COVID-19 vaccine. General study results and limits: The reported proportion of spike-specific TCRs targeting unmutated variant regions was nearly half.

Comments on this clone: Its matching antigen is unknown. Other DNA sequences within the sample encode an identical CDR3.

Trimming left V 2 bases short and J 8 bases short, with 6 bases between. CDR3 length: 12 residues. Sequencing was performed with immunoSEQ multiplex PCR; in TCRdb, only in-frame clones are kept and a portion is missing. The sample has under 200,000 clones; roughly 86% are singletons. The sequenced sample was peripheral blood, obtained on day 0 of AZD1222 vaccination. The chain couples TRBV12-3 or TRBV12-4 to TRBJ2-2; no clear D gene. This receptor was taken from an adult in good health. CDR3 protein: CASSLQAGELFF. The DNA of the CDR3 is TGTGCCAGCAGTTTACAAGCTGGGGAGCTGTTTTTT.